One sample yielded the 31 T cell receptor beta chains listed below, sequenced in a study of cytomegalovirus exposure and HLA in healthy donors. PCR employed 60 Vbeta and 13 Jbeta primers. The table came from immunoSEQ multiplex PCR; TCRdb's copy has only in-frame clones and leaves some out. This table holds 150,000 to 200,000 clones, just under 80% found once. Sequenced input: PBMCs. These receptor sequences come from a female donor in good health and CMV-seronegative.

This clone was detected once. The genes are TRBV11-3 and TRBJ2-2; D is undetermined. Trimming stripped 5 bases from V and 7 bases from J, with 8 bases between. CDR1 and CDR2 (germline): SGHNT, YENEEA. This CDR3 is built from 12 residues. The CDR3 DNA follows: TGTGCCAGCAGCCCCACGGTCGGGGAGCTGTTTTTT. Its translation is CASSPTVGELFF.

In its sample, this clone was seen a few times. This rearrangement joins TRBV5-6 to TRBJ2-1; 11 nucleotides agree with TRBD1. Germline values: CDR1 SGHDT, CDR2 YYEEEE. Trimming removed 0 bases from V and 9 bases from J; junction bases left unmatched: 8. The length of the CDR3 is 16 residues. CDR3 loop: CASSLDGQGARSEQFF. CDR3 DNA: TGTGCCAGCAGCTTGGACGGACAGGGGGCGCGGAGTGAGCAGTTCTTC.

V usage is TRBV19 and J usage is TRBJ2-3, with unresolved D. The V gene lost 0 bases and the J gene lost 4 bases, with 11 bases spanning the gap. Germline CDR1 and CDR2: LNHDA and SQIVND (reference sequence). This CDR3 is 15 amino acids long. The CDR3 here is CASSIDAAMADTQYF. The CDR3 nucleotides read TGTGCCAGTAGTATAGATGCGGCAATGGCAGATACGCAGTATTTT.

This rearrangement joins TRBV2 to TRBJ2-5, with a possible D match to TRBD1 (5 bases). The CDR3 runs 14 residues. The V end lost 7 bases, the J end lost 5 bases, and 17 bases lay between the germline ends. CDR1 and CDR2 (germline): SNHLY, FYNNEI. This chain's CDR3 is CASTGRARTETQYF. CDR3 DNA: TGTGCCAGCACCGGCAGGGCACGAACGGAGACCCAGTACTTC.

The V gene is TRBV5-1, the J gene TRBJ2-5; TRBD2 is a possible D gene (5 bases). Trimming shortened V by 0 bases and J by 4 bases, and 10 bases separated the two germline ends. The germline gives CDR1 SGHRS, CDR2 YFSETQ. The length of the CDR3 is 14 residues. CDR3 residues: CASSLGLKGETQYF. CDR3 in DNA: TGCGCCAGCAGCTTGGGACTAAAGGGAGAGACCCAGTACTTC.

The genes are TRBV25-1 and TRBJ2-4; D is perhaps TRBD1 (6 bases). The germline V gene encodes CDR1 MGHDK and CDR2 SYGVNS. The CDR3 length is 12 residues. V lost 7 bases, J lost 5 bases, and 9 bases lay in between. CDR3 in DNA: TGTGCCAGCAAGGGACACGAAAACATTCAGTACTTC. Encoded protein: CASKGHENIQYF.

V gene TRBV11-3 combines with J gene TRBJ1-6; the D gene is possibly TRBD1 (6 bases). CDR1 SGHNT and CDR2 YENEEA come from the germline V gene. V was trimmed by 2 bases and J by 5 bases, leaving 10 bases between them. This CDR3 spans 15 amino acids. The CDR3 region is CASSLRPGDNSPLHF. The CDR3 DNA sequence: TGTGCCAGCAGCTTAAGGCCAGGGGATAATTCACCCCTCCACTTT.

This clone showed up just once. This chain joins TRBV7-9 and TRBJ2-7, with 7 positions matching TRBD2. Germline V gene sequence: CDR1 SEHNR, CDR2 FQNEAQ (reference sequence). V lost 2 bases, J lost 13 bases, and 11 bases stayed unmatched. The CDR3 covers 13 residues. CDR3 bases: TGTGCCAGCAGCTTACTCGGGATGAGCGGGACTTACTTC. Its protein product is CASSLLGMSGTYF.

This sequence joins TRBV5-1 and TRBJ2-3, with TRBD2 identical over 11 bases. This CDR3 spans 17 amino acids. Germline CDR1 and CDR2: SGHRS and YFSETQ. J lost 5 bases, V lost 5 bases, and 13 bases had no gene match. CDR3 DNA sequence: TGCGCCAGCAGGCCGGGACTAGCGGCGTCATATGGAGATACGCAGTATTTT. Translation gives CASRPGLAASYGDTQYF.

V and J are TRBV7-9 and TRBJ1-2, with D unresolved. The CDR3 runs to 14 residues. V lost 2 bases, J lost 6 bases, and 13 bases lay in between. Germline assignment: CDR1 SEHNR and CDR2 FQNEAQ (reference sequence). The CDR3 DNA reads TGTGCCAGCAGCTTAATTCGGGGTCCGGATGGCTACACCTTC. Its translation: CASSLIRGPDGYTF.

CDR3 residues: CASTQDRVQYF. The CDR3 DNA is TGTGCCAGCACTCAAGATCGAGTACAGTACTTC. The V call is TRBV6-5, the J call TRBJ2-7; no definite D call. Germline CDR1 is MNHEY and CDR2 is SVGAGI. The V and J ends lost 7 bases and 10 bases respectively, with 14 bases between them. The CDR3 consists of 11 residues.

The gene calls are TRBV27 and TRBJ1-5; possibly TRBD1 for D (6 bases). The germline CDR1 and CDR2 sequences are MNHEY and SMNVEV (reference sequence). V lost 3 bases and J lost 0, with 6 bases in between. The length of the CDR3 is 14 residues. In DNA, the CDR3 is TGTGCCAGCAGTTTGACAGGTAGCAATCAGCCCCAGCATTTT. This encodes CASSLTGSNQPQHF.

V and J are TRBV5-4 and TRBJ1-1; 7 bases agree with TRBD1. This CDR3 contains 13 residues. Germline CDR1 SGHNT, CDR2 YYREEE (reference sequence). Trimming cost V 4 bases and J 5 bases; bases outside gene matches: 5. This CDR3 reads CASSIQGRTEAFF. As DNA, the CDR3 is TGTGCCAGCAGCATACAGGGGAGAACTGAAGCTTTCTTT.

This clone has more than one count but fewer than ten. CDR3 sequence: CAVSHGTLSNQPQHF. In nucleotides, the CDR3 is TGTGCCGTCAGTCACGGGACATTAAGCAATCAGCCCCAGCATTTT. The genes are TRBV6-1 and TRBJ1-5; perhaps TRBD1 as D (6 bases). The germline gives CDR1 MNHNS, CDR2 SASEGT. This CDR3 comprises 15 residues. V lost 11 bases to trimming and J lost 1 base, with 18 bases between them.

The chain combines TRBV28 with TRBJ1-6; D is unclear. The CDR3 is 12 amino acids. Germline values: CDR1 MDHEN, CDR2 SYDVKM. The ends were cut back, 4 bases at V and 12 bases at J, with 10 bases in the middle. The CDR3 region is CASSSSGKPLHF. The CDR3 coding sequence is TGTGCCAGCAGTTCCTCAGGAAAACCCCTCCACTTT.

The genes are TRBV7-8 and TRBJ2-7; 8 bases map to TRBD2. Germline trimming cut 0 bases from V and 1 base from J; bases unmatched to any gene: 8. The CDR3 extends over 17 amino acids. The germline V gene has CDR1 SGHVS and CDR2 FQNEAQ. CDR3 nucleotides: TGTGCCAGCAGCTTAGCGGCCCGACTAGCGTTATCCTACGAGCAGTACTTC. This gives the protein CASSLAARLALSYEQYF.

In its sample, this clone was seen once. V gene TRBV27 combines with J gene TRBJ2-3; D unclear. The germline V gene has CDR1 MNHEY and CDR2 SMNVEV (reference sequence). V was pared by 2 bases and J by 1 base, with 4 bases between. This CDR3 is 13 amino acids long. CDR3: CASSLRGTDTQYF. The DNA for the CDR3 is TGTGCCAGCAGTTTAAGAGGCACAGATACGCAGTATTTT.

This clone was observed a handful of times. This chain links TRBV5-6 with TRBJ1-6; the match to TRBD1 covers 8 bases. The J segment lost 9 bases and the V segment lost 4 bases, leaving 9 bases of the junction unmatched. Germline V gene sequence: CDR1 SGHDT, CDR2 YYEEEE. CDR3 size: 15 residues. The CDR3 nucleotides read TGTGCCAGCAGCCCCCAGGACAGGGTAGGTTCACCCCTCCACTTT. This sequence encodes CASSPQDRVGSPLHF. Looking up the rest from reference TRBV5-6 and TRBJ1-6 gives the full variable domain: DAGVTQSPTHLIKTRGQQVTLRCSPKSGHDTVSWYQQALGQGPQFIFQYYEEEERQRGNFPDRFSGHQFPNYSSELNVNALLLGDSALYLCASSPQDRVGSPLHFGNGTRLTVT.

The rearrangement joins TRBV7-3 to TRBJ1-1, with 9 bases that match TRBD1. Germline V lookup: CDR1 SGHTA, CDR2 FQGTGA. The CDR3 has 13 residues. V lost 6 bases and J lost 4; bases outside the gene matches: 3. The CDR3 DNA reads TGTGCCAGCAGGCTGGACAGGGGCACTGAAGCTTTCTTT. Translating gives CASRLDRGTEAFF.

The rearrangement joins TRBV5-1 to TRBJ2-2, with a possible D match to TRBD2 (6 bases). The CDR3 sequence is 14 residues long. The germline CDR1 and CDR2 sequences are SGHRS and YFSETQ. Deletions cut 7 bases from V and 2 bases from J, with 12 bases between. The CDR3 sequence is CASGSAGNTGELFF. The CDR3 region has the DNA TGCGCCAGCGGCTCGGCGGGAAACACCGGGGAGCTGTTTTTT.

The genes are TRBV5-4 and TRBJ2-3, with 7 bases matching TRBD2. Looked up from germline, CDR1 is SGHNT and CDR2 is YYREEE (reference sequence). This CDR3 is 13 amino acids long. After removal of 4 bases from V and 9 bases from J, the junction contained 8 bases not matched to a gene. The CDR3 loop reads CASSPPRGETQYF. The CDR3 DNA reads TGTGCCAGCAGCCCGCCCCGGGGGGAGACGCAGTATTTT.

The chain carries TRBV5-4 and TRBJ2-7, with 8 bases fitting TRBD1. The germline CDR1 and CDR2 sequences are SGHNT and YYREEE (reference sequence). Trimming removed 4 bases from V and 5 bases from J; junction bases left unmatched: 11. The CDR3 covers 15 residues. The CDR3 DNA sequence: TGTGCCAGCAGCCGCGGGACAGGATTCCCCAACGAGCAGTACTTC. This sequence encodes CASSRGTGFPNEQYF.

The CDR3 nucleotides read TGTGCCTGGAGTCCCTTGGGTCAGGCCTACGAGCAGTACTTC. It yields the protein CAWSPLGQAYEQYF. This chain joins TRBV30 and TRBJ2-7; D gene unclear. Germline V CDR1 and CDR2: GTSNPN, SVGIG (reference sequence). V lost 2 bases and J 2 bases, leaving 13 bases between the germline ends. The CDR3 sequence is 14 residues long.

This chain connects TRBV30 to TRBJ2-7, with D maybe TRBD2 (7 bases). Looked up from germline, CDR1 is GTSNPN and CDR2 is SVGIG (reference sequence). This CDR3 comprises 12 residues. V lost 4 bases and J 3 bases, leaving 10 bases between the germline ends. The DNA for the CDR3 is TGTGCCTGGACAAGGGGGGGCTACGAGCAGTACTTC. Translating it yields CAWTRGGYEQYF. Combining the CDR3 with reference TRBV30 and TRBJ2-7 gives the whole variable domain SQTIHQWPATLVQPVGSPLSLECTVEGTSNPNLYWYRQAAGRGLQLLFYSVGIGQISSEVPQNLSASRPQDRQFILSSKKLLLSDSGFYLCAWTRGGYEQYFGPGTRLTVT.

This sequence joins TRBV29-1 and TRBJ2-7; 14 bases line up with TRBD2. Germline V lookup: CDR1 SQVTM, CDR2 ANQGSEA. V trimming: 4 bases; J trimming: 6 bases; junction bases outside the gene matches: 5. CDR3 length equals 14 residues. The CDR3 nucleotides read TGCAGCGTTGCCGGGACTAGCGGGAGCGGCGAGCAGTACTTC. The encoded protein is CSVAGTSGSGEQYF.

The J gene is TRBJ2-7, the V gene TRBV5-1, with TRBD1 identical over 9 bases. Trimming at V came to 4 bases and at J to 2 bases, leaving 4 bases not matched to a gene. Germline lookup yields CDR1 SGHRS and CDR2 YFSETQ. The CDR3 consists of 14 residues. The CDR3 nucleotides are TGCGCCAGCAGCCCGGGGACAGGGCCCTACGAGCAGTACTTC. Amino acid sequence: CASSPGTGPYEQYF.

The CDR3 reads CASSLRGTGRIHSPLHF. CDR3 DNA: TGTGCCAGCAGCTTAAGGGGGACAGGGCGTATTCATTCACCCCTCCACTTT. The chain uses TRBV7-8 and TRBJ1-6; TRBD1 matches 9 bases. V was clipped by 2 bases and J by 8 bases; unmatched bases: 10. CDR1 is SGHVS, CDR2 FQNEAQ, per germline. The CDR3 is made up of 17 amino acids. Complete variable domain (other parts from reference TRBV7-8 and TRBJ1-6): GAGVSQSPRYKVAKRGQDVALRCDPISGHVSLFWYQQALGQGPEFLTYFQNEAQLDKSGLPSDRFFAERPEGSVSTLKIQRTQQEDSAVYLCASSLRGTGRIHSPLHFGNGTRLTVT.

The chain is built from TRBV5-1 and TRBJ2-7; D is uncertain. The CDR3 runs to 14 residues. V was cut by 1 base and J by 1 base, with 9 bases left in between. The germline V gene encodes CDR1 SGHRS and CDR2 YFSETQ. CDR3 amino acids: CASSLQAGSYEQYF. CDR3 sequence (DNA): TGCGCCAGCAGCTTGCAGGCAGGTTCCTACGAGCAGTACTTC.

V and J are TRBV11-2 and TRBJ2-7; no clear D. The CDR3 sequence is 13 residues long. Germline V gene data show CDR1 as SGHAT and CDR2 as FQNNGV. V lost 2 bases, J lost 4 bases, and 9 bases lay in between. The CDR3 is CASSLTRNYEQYF. CDR3 in DNA: TGTGCCAGCAGCTTAACTCGAAATTACGAGCAGTACTTC. The full variable domain, rest sourced from reference TRBV11-2 and TRBJ2-7, is EAGVAQSPRYKIIEKRQSVAFWCNPISGHATLYWYQQILGQGPKLLIQFQNNGVVDDSQLPKDRFSAERLKGVDSTLKIQPAKLEDSAVYLCASSLTRNYEQYFGPGTRLTVT.

This clone was recorded once. The chain recombines TRBV27 with TRBJ2-2; D possibly corresponds to TRBD2 (6 bases). The CDR3 sequence is 13 residues long. The V and J ends lost 8 bases and 5 bases respectively, with 12 bases between them. Germline V gives CDR1 MNHEY, CDR2 SMNVEV (reference sequence). DNA for the CDR3: TGTGCCAGCGGGGCGGGGTGGACCGGGGAGCTGTTTTTT. Encoded protein: CASGAGWTGELFF.

The count of this clone is one. Written as DNA, the CDR3 is TGTGCCAGCAGTCACACCCACAGGGTCTTCGGTAGCACAGATACGCAGTATTTT. Residues: CASSHTHRVFGSTDTQYF. V gene TRBV27 combines with J gene TRBJ2-3; D possibly corresponds to TRBD1 (6 bases). CDR3 length: 18 residues. Germline CDR1 reads MNHEY; CDR2 reads SMNVEV (reference sequence). The ends were cut back, 5 bases at V and 0 bases at J, with 21 bases in the middle.